This T cell receptor beta chain was obtained from a study of circulating and synovial CD4+ cells in juvenile arthritis (TCRdb year 2014). With regard to the full study: Within each patient, the study compared the TCRbeta CDR3 repertoires of three groups: circulating HLA-DR+ CD4 T cells, bulk blood CD4 T cells, and synovial CD4 T cells. The goal of the repertoire sequencing was to confirm that synovial clonotypes were enriched in a circulating synovial-like CD4 T cell subset. General study outcomes and caveats: No difference between circulating pathogenic-like lymphocytes and bulk blood T cells was detected by traditional Vbeta family usage analysis. Because CPL samples and bulk blood CD4 samples differed in T cell genome counts by at least an order of magnitude, sample-size effects were addressed. Overlap with synovium increased with sequencing depth, so measured shared-clonotype fractions likely underestimated the full repertoire overlap. Circulating pathogenic-like lymphocytes clustered together with synovial T cells and shared a substantially larger fraction of CDR3 sequences with synovium than bulk blood did. Synovial and circulating pathogenic-like lymphocyte repertoires were less diverse than bulk blood CD4 repertoires, and some CPL samples were as oligoclonal as synovium.

Points on this clone: Its antigen remains undetermined. Within one base of it there is no much larger clone, and no base qualities were kept.

The library was obtained by the immunoSEQ multiplex PCR assay. TCRbeta CDR3 sequencing was performed as a commercial service by an external provider. The authors' analysis ran thus. Productive nucleotide sequences and amino acid sequences obtained through in silico translation were used in the analyses. Diversity was quantified by Renyi entropy over a range of alpha values, with sample size equalised by taking the median of 200 repeated subsamples. Pairwise repertoire distance was calculated as one minus the Chao-modified Jaccard index, correcting for under-sampling, and used for clustering. Frequency-weighted overlap with synovial clonotypes was computed over 200 sample sizes, 200 draws without replacement each, and reported at the smaller sample's size. Held by TCRdb, this immuneACCESS table contains in-frame sequences only and omits some clones. Under half of the omission traces to an unresolved V gene where checked; the cause of the rest is unknown. V and J calls and clone size are those listed in that table; D and trimming were worked out from the DNA. This sample has about 16,000 clones in its table, and approximately 90% of those were observed once. Jointly, the top ten make up less than 0.9% of the sample.

The sequenced samples came from patients who had active juvenile idiopathic arthritis. Right after thawing, the cells went straight into sorting, and Live/Dead Fixable Near-IR Stain was used to exclude dead cells. The CDR3 measures 15 amino acids from cysteine to phenylalanine. Left in the record is the CDR3 DNA by itself, 45 bases read in frame from the first base. CDR1 is given as MNHEY and CDR2 as SVGAGI, both from the germline V gene. Trimming leaves V shorter by 6 bases and J shorter by 3 bases, with the junction holding 5 bases beyond the gene matches. The sample comprised CD4+ T cells from blood. This TCR derives from a human donor with juvenile idiopathic arthritis. The chain was built from TRBV6-5 and TRBJ1-3; TRBD1 matches 10 bases in the middle. The CDR3 sequence is CASSRQGAYGNTIYF. The sequence in DNA is TGTGCCAGCAGCAGACAGGGGGCCTATGGAAACACCATATATTTT.